This section outlines one TCR beta chain sequence together with its context. This sample was included in a study of blood T cell repertoires in COVID-19. Study in general: Acute and convalescent COVID-19 samples came from the United States, Italy and Spain.

The method was immunoSEQ multiplex PCR; TCRdb's version includes in-frame clones alone and lacks a portion of them. The sample yields some 200,000 clones, approximately 84% seen once. Germline CDR1 is SEHNR and CDR2 is FQNEAQ (reference sequence). The CDR3 consists of 15 residues. V shed 3 bases and J shed 5 bases, with 15 bases lying between them. Input material: peripheral blood. This TCR came from a woman aged 50 to 65 with active or convalescent COVID-19. V is TRBV7-9 and J is TRBJ2-3; possibly TRBD2 for D (6 bases). For the CDR3, the DNA is TGTGCCAGCAGCTTCGACGGGACTCCGGGAGATACGCAGTATTTT. Encoded protein: CASSFDGTPGDTQYF.